This entry lists 13 T cell receptor beta chains sequenced from one sample in a study of cytomegalovirus exposure and HLA in healthy donors. Sequencing was performed with immunoSEQ multiplex PCR; in TCRdb, only in-frame clones are kept and a portion is missing. Of more than 200,000 clones listed, 90% are singletons. Sequenced sample: PBMCs. All receptors come from a woman between 25 and 40 years old in good health and CMV-seronegative.

The V gene is TRBV27, the J gene TRBJ2-1; D possibly corresponds to TRBD1 (6 bases). V was shortened by 4 bases and J by 3 bases, with 13 bases between the two germline ends. Germline-derived CDR1 and CDR2 are MNHEY and SMNVEV (reference sequence). The CDR3 runs 15 residues. The CDR3 coding sequence is TGTGCCAGCAGTTCCCGGGACAAAGGCTACAATGAGCAGTTCTTC. Translating it yields CASSSRDKGYNEQFF.

The chain carries TRBV7-9 and TRBJ2-5, with D uncertain. V was clipped by 2 bases and J by 0 bases, with 13 bases between them. This CDR3 region has 16 residues. Per the germline V gene, CDR1 is SEHNR and CDR2 is FQNEAQ (reference sequence). CDR3 region: CASSLSSSRDQETQYF. The CDR3 bases are TGTGCCAGCAGCTTATCTAGTAGTAGGGACCAAGAGACCCAGTACTTC.

For the CDR3, the DNA is TGTGCCAGCAGTTTAGACTCGGACAGGGTGGGAGTGTATTTT. Translated, it gives CASSLDSDRVGVYF. The chain combines TRBV28 with TRBJ2-3; 8 bases line up with TRBD1. CDR1 is MDHEN, CDR2 SYDVKM, per germline. The CDR3 extends over 14 amino acids. Unmatched junction bases numbered 12, after V lost 2 bases and J lost 14 bases.

The gene calls are TRBV19 and TRBJ2-7; unclear D gene. This CDR3 contains 14 residues. The V end lost 5 bases, the J end lost 1 base, and 12 bases lay between the germline ends. Germline loops: CDR1 LNHDA, CDR2 SQIVND (reference sequence). The CDR3: CASSLEKRSYEQYF. DNA of the CDR3: TGTGCCAGTAGTTTGGAGAAAAGGTCCTACGAGCAGTACTTC. Combining the CDR3 with reference TRBV19 and TRBJ2-7 gives the whole variable domain DGGITQSPKYLFRKEGQNVTLSCEQNLNHDAMYWYRQDPGQGLRLIYYSQIVNDFQKGDIAEGYSVSREKKESFPLTVTSAQKNPTAFYLCASSLEKRSYEQYFGPGTRLTVT.

V gene TRBV5-5 combines with J gene TRBJ1-5; D is undetermined. The CDR3 contains 19 residues. Germline V gene data show CDR1 as SGHKS and CDR2 as YYEKEE (reference sequence). V was cut by 0 bases and J by 1 base, with 20 bases left in between. For the CDR3, the DNA is TGTGCCAGCAGCTTGGTCCTAATAAGGGATTTGGAAAGCAATCAGCCCCAGCATTTT. This encodes CASSLVLIRDLESNQPQHF. Using reference TRBV5-5 and TRBJ1-5 for the parts outside the CDR3, the full variable domain is DAGVTQSPTHLIKTRGQQVTLRCSPISGHKSVSWYQQVLGQGPQFIFQYYEKEERGRGNFPDRFSARQFPNYSSELNVNALLLGDSALYLCASSLVLIRDLESNQPQHFGDGTRLSIL.

CDR3 nucleotide sequence: TGTGCCAGCAGTTACGGACTAGCGGGAGTTGTTGAGACCCAGTACTTC. Its protein product is CASSYGLAGVVETQYF. This chain uses TRBV28 with TRBJ2-5; 13 bases align to TRBD2. The CDR3 has 16 residues. Germline CDR1 MDHEN, CDR2 SYDVKM. After removal of 4 bases from V and 5 bases from J, the junction contained 7 bases not matched to a gene.

This chain connects TRBV18 to TRBJ2-7, with 10 bases that match TRBD2. The CDR3 sequence is 16 residues long. Trimming at V came to 3 bases and at J to 6 bases, leaving 11 bases not matched to a gene. Germline V lookup: CDR1 KGHSH, CDR2 LQKENI. CDR3 nucleotide sequence: TGTGCCAGCTCACCCAGCTTTAAGCGGGAGGGCCTCGAGCAGTACTTC. This gives the protein CASSPSFKREGLEQYF.

The CDR3, as DNA: TGTGCCAGCAGCGCGGGGACTAGCGGGAGGGTCGCAGATACGCAGTATTTT. It yields the protein CASSAGTSGRVADTQYF. The chain recombines TRBV9 with TRBJ2-3; TRBD2 agrees at 16 bases. With 3 bases clipped from V and 4 bases from J, the junction kept 5 bases outside the gene matches. This CDR3 has 17 amino acids. The V gene's germline CDR1 is SGDLS and CDR2 YYNGEE.

In its sample, this clone was seen a few times. The chain links TRBV7-6 to TRBJ2-5; D tentatively reads TRBD1 or TRBD2 (6 bases each). V was clipped by 2 bases and J by 5 bases, with 15 bases between them. This CDR3 is 15 amino acids long. Germline CDR1 reads SGHVS; CDR2 reads FNYEAQ. In DNA, the CDR3 is TGTGCCAGCAGCTTACGTGGGGGGCGAGGGGAGACCCAGTACTTC. This sequence encodes CASSLRGGRGETQYF.

V and J are TRBV18 and TRBJ2-3; 10 bases fit TRBD2. The V gene end was trimmed by 2 bases and the J gene end by 2 bases; junction bases not matched to a gene: 10. CDR3 size: 18 residues. Germline V gene sequence: CDR1 KGHSH, CDR2 LQKENI. CDR3 region: CASSPSAILAGSTDTQYF. For the CDR3, the DNA is TGTGCCAGCTCACCATCGGCCATACTAGCGGGATCCACAGATACGCAGTATTTT.

CDR3 in DNA: TGTGCCATCAGTGAGGGACAGGGGGCACGGGAGTTTGGACAGCCCCAGCATTTT. This encodes CAISEGQGAREFGQPQHF. The chain recombines TRBV10-3 with TRBJ1-5, with 11 bases aligning to TRBD1. V shed 2 bases and J 7 bases; nucleotides not matched to a gene: 13. CDR1 is ENHRY, CDR2 SYGVKD, per germline. The CDR3 totals 18 residues.

In this sample, this clone turned up once. The CDR3 DNA sequence: TGTGCCAGCAGTCGACATGATGTAATCTACGAGCAGTACTTC. Protein sequence: CASSRHDVIYEQYF. The genes are TRBV27 and TRBJ2-7; D unresolved. V was pared by 5 bases and J by 3 bases, with 14 bases between. In germline, CDR1 is MNHEY, CDR2 SMNVEV (reference sequence). This CDR3 region has 14 residues.

This chain connects TRBV25-1 to TRBJ2-5; D tentatively reads TRBD1 or TRBD2 (5 bases each). CDR1 and CDR2 (germline): MGHDK, SYGVNS. CDR3 length: 13 amino acids. V dropped 6 bases and J dropped 4 bases, with 12 bases sitting between them. The CDR3 nucleotides are TGTGCCAGCAGGCCTGTTGGGGGAGAGACCCAGTACTTC. Translated: CASRPVGGETQYF.